The text below deals with one TCR beta chain. The antigen is unknown. The identical CDR3 is also encoded by other nucleotide sequences in the sample. The assay was immunoSEQ multiplex PCR, and TCRdb's table has in-frame clones only and misses some. This table has roughly 2,300,000 clones, under 95% appearing once. In the CD4+ fraction, cells were divided into CD45RA+ naive and CD45RA-negative memory subsets. This sample was taken from a study of shared clonotypes between healthy human individuals. Study-wide background: Per donor, CD8 memory used one plate, CD8 naive used two, CD4 memory used three and CD4 naive used three.

This CDR3 region has 14 residues. Germline CDR1 is SEHNR and CDR2 is FQNEAQ (reference sequence). Deletions cut 4 bases from V and 1 base from J, with 10 bases between. Points from the study as a whole: All-four-donor shared clonotypes had higher generation probabilities than non-shared clonotypes did.

J is TRBJ1-1 and V is TRBV7-9; D is possibly TRBD1 (5 bases). Sequencing used naive CD4+ T cells from PBMCs. Stated subset: CD45RA+ positively selected. This TCR was sampled from a man aged 18 to 30 in good health. Some clones in this sample may be carry-over from other donors' samples. CDR3 region: CASSSQGGNTEAFF. The CDR3 DNA is TGTGCCAGCAGCTCGCAGGGAGGGAACACTGAAGCTTTCTTT.